Following are 19 T cell receptor beta chains from one sample sequenced in a study of cytomegalovirus exposure and HLA in healthy donors. Generated by immunoSEQ multiplex PCR, the TCRdb table keeps only in-frame clones and is missing some. This sample has under 110,000 clones; about 85% occur once, and the top ten carry around 1.7%. The source material was PBMCs. These TCRs come from a woman in her late teens or twenties in good health and CMV-seropositive.

This chain links TRBV7-9 with TRBJ2-5, with TRBD1 matching 8 bases. The V gene's germline CDR1 is SEHNR and CDR2 FQNEAQ (reference sequence). The CDR3 spans 18 residues. V shed 4 bases, J shed 1 base, and the junction held 14 bases outside the gene matches. CDR3 sequence: CASSSINSDRAFQETQYF. CDR3 nucleotides: TGTGCCAGCAGCTCAATTAACTCGGACAGGGCTTTCCAAGAGACCCAGTACTTC. Looking up the rest from reference TRBV7-9 and TRBJ2-5 gives the full variable domain: DTGVSQNPRHKITKRGQNVTFRCDPISEHNRLYWYRQTLGQGPEFLTYFQNEAQLEKSRLLSDRFSAERPKGSFSTLEIQRTEQGDSAMYLCASSSINSDRAFQETQYFGPGTRLLVL.

The gene calls are TRBV4-1 and TRBJ2-1, with TRBD1 matching over 7 bases. The CDR3 is 16 amino acids. V was pared by 3 bases and J by 12 bases, with 17 bases of the junction left unmatched. Germline values: CDR1 MGHRA, CDR2 YSYEKL. CDR3 sequence: CASSQQPGTEVLRQFF. For the CDR3, the DNA is TGCGCCAGCAGCCAGCAGCCCGGGACAGAGGTTCTGAGGCAGTTCTTC.

The V gene is TRBV6-1, the J gene TRBJ2-7; perhaps TRBD1 as D (6 bases). The germline gives CDR1 MNHNS, CDR2 SASEGT. The CDR3 runs to 14 residues. Trimming removed 4 bases from V and 2 bases from J, with 12 bases in between. The CDR3 reads CASSARGLTYEQYF. The CDR3 DNA follows: TGTGCCAGCAGTGCCAGGGGTCTCACCTACGAGCAGTACTTC.

CDR3 residues: CASSPFRQGWSYNSPLHF. The CDR3 DNA is TGTGCCAGCAGCCCATTCCGACAGGGGTGGTCCTATAATTCACCCCTCCACTTT. The chain carries TRBV7-9 and TRBJ1-6; 8 bases map to TRBD1. CDR3 length: 18 residues. V dropped 5 bases and J dropped 1; count of bases not matched to a gene: 10. Germline V gene data show CDR1 as SEHNR and CDR2 as FQNEAQ (reference sequence).

This clone has more than one count but fewer than ten. The rearrangement links TRBV11-2 to TRBJ1-6; D ambiguous. The CDR3 contains 14 residues. Germline V CDR1 and CDR2: SGHAT, FQNNGV. V was pared by 1 base and J by 10 bases, with 11 bases between. The CDR3 coding sequence is TGTGCCAGCAGCTTAGGAGCGAGCGGCTCACCCCTCCACTTT. Its protein product is CASSLGASGSPLHF.

This sequence joins TRBV4-1 and TRBJ1-2; no clear D gene. The CDR3 loop spans 14 amino acids. CDR1 and CDR2 (germline): MGHRA, YSYEKL. With 1 base removed from V and 2 bases from J, the gap between germline ends came to 8 bases. The CDR3 DNA reads as TGCGCCAGCAGCCAAGGGACGGGGAACTATGGCTACACCTTC. Protein product: CASSQGTGNYGYTF.

The CDR3 protein is CASSLGRGSYNEQFF. For the CDR3, the DNA is TGTGCCAGCAGCTTAGGCCGGGGCTCCTACAATGAGCAGTTCTTC. The chain employs TRBV11-1 and TRBJ2-1; possible D gene TRBD2, 5 bases. CDR3 size: 15 residues. V lost 1 base, J lost 0 bases, and 7 bases lay in between. Germline CDR1 reads SGHAT; CDR2 reads FQDESV (reference sequence).

The J gene is TRBJ1-1, the V gene TRBV5-5; D is ambiguous. The germline V gene has CDR1 SGHKS and CDR2 YYEKEE (reference sequence). The V gene lost 4 bases and the J gene lost 0 bases, with 10 bases spanning the gap. CDR3 size: 14 residues. CDR3 sequence (DNA): TGTGCCAGCAGCAATGATCGGGTGAACACTGAAGCTTTCTTT. Protein product: CASSNDRVNTEAFF.

This clone was counted between two and nine times. V gene TRBV4-1 combines with J gene TRBJ1-4; 9 nucleotides agree with TRBD1. The length of the CDR3 is 15 residues. The V segment lost 4 bases and the J segment 5 bases; nucleotides outside the gene matches: 5. CDR1 and CDR2 (germline): MGHRA, YSYEKL. The CDR3, as DNA: TGCGCCAGCAGCCCCGCCGGGACAGGGAATGAAAAACTGTTTTTT. As protein: CASSPAGTGNEKLFF.

The chain couples TRBV7-9 to TRBJ1-1; D call uncertain. The CDR3 is made up of 14 amino acids. Per the germline V gene, CDR1 is SEHNR and CDR2 is FQNEAQ (reference sequence). V was shortened by 5 bases and J by 3 bases, with 13 bases between the two germline ends. CDR3 DNA sequence: TGTGCCAGCAGCCGTACTCGTTTGGACACTGAAGCTTTCTTT. Amino acids: CASSRTRLDTEAFF.

A single count supports this clone. The chain links TRBV19 to TRBJ2-6; D may be TRBD2 (6 bases). The V end lost 1 base, the J end lost 3 bases, and 13 bases lay between the germline ends. Germline CDR1 and CDR2: LNHDA and SQIVND (reference sequence). The CDR3 is 17 residues long. The CDR3 here is CASSIGHGRSGANVLTF. CDR3 in DNA: TGTGCCAGTAGTATAGGACACGGGAGAAGTGGGGCCAACGTCCTGACTTTC.

V usage is TRBV19 and J usage is TRBJ2-5; the match to TRBD2 covers 8 bases. Per the germline V gene, CDR1 is LNHDA and CDR2 is SQIVND (reference sequence). Trimming removed 5 bases from V and 4 bases from J; junction bases left unmatched: 3. This CDR3 contains 13 residues. The chain's CDR3 is CASSSSGGETQYF. CDR3 in DNA: TGTGCCAGTAGTTCGAGCGGGGGAGAGACCCAGTACTTC. Based on the CDR3 plus reference TRBV19 and TRBJ2-5, the full variable domain is DGGITQSPKYLFRKEGQNVTLSCEQNLNHDAMYWYRQDPGQGLRLIYYSQIVNDFQKGDIAEGYSVSREKKESFPLTVTSAQKNPTAFYLCASSSSGGETQYFGPGTRLLVL.

The V gene is TRBV7-8, the J gene TRBJ2-5; a possible D gene is TRBD2 (6 bases). The CDR3 totals 15 residues. The V end lost 5 bases, the J end lost 3 bases, and 16 bases lay between the germline ends. CDR1 is SGHVS, CDR2 FQNEAQ, per germline. The CDR3 nucleotides are TGTGCCAGCAGCACCGTCGAATCGGGGGAAGAGACCCAGTACTTC. It specifies CASSTVESGEETQYF.

This chain uses TRBV5-1 with TRBJ2-2; D possibly corresponds to TRBD1 (8 bases). Germline V gene lookup returns CDR1 SGHRS and CDR2 YFSETQ. V lost 3 bases and J lost 0, with 12 bases in between. The CDR3 is made up of 16 amino acids. The CDR3 region has the DNA TGCGCCAGCAGCTGGGGGGGACAGGCGAACACCGGGGAGCTGTTTTTT. Its translation is CASSWGGQANTGELFF.

The CDR3 nucleotides read TGTGCCAGCACCCAGTTGGGGCCAGGGGTCGCCTACAATGAGCAGTTCTTC. This codes for CASTQLGPGVAYNEQFF. The rearrangement links TRBV27 to TRBJ2-1; the D gene is possibly TRBD1 (6 bases). Trimming removed 7 bases from V and 2 bases from J, with 21 bases in between. Germline CDR1 reads MNHEY; CDR2 reads SMNVEV (reference sequence). The CDR3 is 17 amino acids.

This clone showed up just once. The V gene is TRBV6-5, the J gene TRBJ1-6; 9 bases are a match to TRBD1. J lost 8 bases, V lost 6 bases, and 8 bases had no gene match. This CDR3 comprises 15 residues. Germline V CDR1 and CDR2: MNHEY, SVGAGI. For the CDR3, the DNA is TGTGCCAGCAGCCCTGGACAGGGGTGGGATTCACCCCTCCACTTT. Translation gives CASSPGQGWDSPLHF.

The CDR3 DNA follows: TGCGCCAGCAGCCCAGCGAACACCGGGGAGCTGTTTTTT. Translation: CASSPANTGELFF. The genes are TRBV10-1 and TRBJ2-2, with D unresolved. Germline lookup yields CDR1 WNHNN and CDR2 SYGVQD (reference sequence). V was pared by 6 bases and J by 0 bases, with 5 bases between. This CDR3 comprises 13 residues.

Written as DNA, the CDR3 is TGTGCCAGCTCACCAGGGAGGACAAACTACGAGCAGTACTTC. This translates into CASSPGRTNYEQYF. This rearrangement joins TRBV18 to TRBJ2-7, with D tentatively TRBD2 (6 bases). The V end lost 2 bases, the J end lost 3 bases, and 11 bases lay between the germline ends. CDR1 is KGHSH, CDR2 LQKENI, per germline. The CDR3 is 14 amino acids. Variable domain in full (rest from reference TRBV18 and TRBJ2-7): NAGVMQNPRHLVRRRGQEARLRCSPMKGHSHVYWYRQLPEEGLKFMVYLQKENIIDESGMPKERFSAEFPKEGPSILRIQQVVRGDSAAYFCASSPGRTNYEQYFGPGTRLTVT.

The chain couples TRBV28 to TRBJ1-5, with 7 positions matching TRBD1. Germline V gene lookup returns CDR1 MDHEN and CDR2 SYDVKM. The CDR3 loop spans 15 amino acids. The ends lost 4 bases at V and 3 bases at J; junction bases unmatched: 6. CDR3 nucleotide sequence: TGTGCCAGCAGTTATACCGGGACAGTCAATCAGCCCCAGCATTTT. This gives the protein CASSYTGTVNQPQHF.